Each of the 7 T cell receptor beta chains below was sequenced from the same sample in a study of Ad26.COV2.S vaccination and SARS-CoV-2 variants. Repertoires were generated with immunoSEQ multiplex PCR, while TCRdb's copy carries only in-frame clones and drops some. The sample yields just over 350,000 clones, about 90% seen once. Source: peripheral blood, taken after recovery from COVID-19. These receptors originate from a human donor who had recovered from COVID-19.

The rearrangement joins TRBV9 to TRBJ2-7; 10 bases agree with TRBD1. CDR3 length equals 14 residues. The germline gives CDR1 SGDLS, CDR2 YYNGEE. After removal of 4 bases from V and 2 bases from J, the junction contained 3 bases not matched to a gene. CDR3 nucleotides: TGTGCCAGCAGCTTGGGACAGGGGCCCTACGAGCAGTACTTC. It yields the protein CASSLGQGPYEQYF.

This clone was detected only once. V is TRBV18 and J is TRBJ2-5; D remains unclear. The germline CDR1 and CDR2 sequences are KGHSH and LQKENI. The CDR3 has 12 amino acids. V lost 5 bases, J lost 6 bases, and 10 bases lay in between. CDR3 amino acids: CASSLPPQTQYF. In DNA, the CDR3 is TGTGCCAGCTCATTACCCCCCCAGACCCAGTACTTC.

V is TRBV6-6 and J is TRBJ2-2; either TRBD1 or TRBD2 may supply D (5 bases each). In germline, CDR1 is MNHNY, CDR2 SVGAGI (reference sequence). Trimming pared 6 bases from V and 8 bases from J, leaving 16 bases between. This CDR3 region has 14 residues. The DNA for the CDR3 is TGTGCCAGCAGCTCCGGGACCTGGGCGGGGGAGCTGTTTTTT. This encodes CASSSGTWAGELFF.

The rearrangement links TRBV7-2 to TRBJ1-2; 10 positions agree with TRBD1. V shed 4 bases and J 6 bases; nucleotides not matched to a gene: 5. The CDR3 runs to 14 residues. The germline V gene encodes CDR1 SGHTA and CDR2 FQGNSA. The CDR3 coding sequence is TGTGCCAGCAGCTCCTCGACAGGGGGCCATGGCTACACCTTC. Translation gives CASSSSTGGHGYTF.

The CDR3 sequence: CASSAPGLTSYNEQFF. In nucleotides, the CDR3 is TGTGCCAGCAGCGCCCCGGGACTAACATCCTACAATGAGCAGTTCTTC. The chain has TRBV13 and TRBJ2-1; 7 bases match TRBD2. With 5 bases clipped from V and 1 base from J, the junction kept 8 bases outside the gene matches. The germline gives CDR1 PRHDT, CDR2 FYEKMQ (reference sequence). The CDR3 is 16 residues long.

The V gene is TRBV6-4, the J gene TRBJ1-3; no definite D call. V lost 6 bases, J lost 0 bases, and 6 bases lay in between. This CDR3 is built from 13 residues. Germline CDR1 MRHNA, CDR2 SNTAGT. The DNA of the CDR3 is TGTGCCAGCAGCGAGACCTCTGGAAACACCATATATTTT. Protein sequence: CASSETSGNTIYF.

This clone appeared a few times. The rearrangement joins TRBV2 to TRBJ1-1; D not resolved. Germline CDR1 reads SNHLY; CDR2 reads FYNNEI. Trimming cost V 5 bases and J 0 bases, with 10 bases left between them. The CDR3 contains 14 residues. The CDR3 spells CASSLGLLNTEAFF. The CDR3 DNA reads TGTGCCAGCAGTCTCGGACTGTTGAACACTGAAGCTTTCTTT.